The 10 T cell receptor beta chains presented below share a single source sample, sequenced in a study of identical twins. TCRdb independently ran MiXCR on the 5' RACE reads; one entry per CDR3 protein. The sample holds hundreds of thousands of distinct CDR3 sequences, 8.5% to 9% seen once. These same records also appear under a second study, on yellow fever vaccine responses in identical twins.

Input material: PBMCs. These TCRs come from a woman between 18 and 29 years old in good health.

The V gene is TRBV15, the J gene TRBJ2-5, with 14 bases that match TRBD2. Germline V gene sequence: CDR1 LNHNV, CDR2 YYDKDF (reference sequence). The CDR3 covers 17 residues. Germline trimming cut 3 bases from V and 3 bases from J; bases unmatched to any gene: 6. CDR3 sequence reads: CATSSPVGLAGEETQYF. CDR3 in DNA: TGTGCCACCAGCAGTCCAGTGGGACTAGCGGGGGAAGAGACCCAGTACTTC.

The gene calls are TRBV4-1 and TRBJ2-1; 8 bases line up with TRBD1. The V and J ends lost 0 bases and 2 bases, in that order; junction bases with no gene match: 15. The CDR3 length is 20 residues. Germline assignment: CDR1 MGHRA and CDR2 YSYEKL. The chain's CDR3 is CASSQDTQGVFSYAYNEQFF. CDR3 bases: TGCGCCAGCAGCCAAGACACACAGGGGGTCTTCTCTTACGCCTACAATGAGCAGTTCTTC.

This clonotype was found once. The chain uses TRBV12-3 or TRBV12-4 and TRBJ2-2; D is possibly TRBD1 (6 bases). Trimming left V 7 bases short and J 3 bases short, with 15 bases between. The CDR3 is 15 amino acids. The CDR3 DNA reads TGTGCCAGCACCCTTGGGGACATGTACACCGGGGAGCTGTTTTTT. Translation gives CASTLGDMYTGELFF.

The V and J genes are TRBV2 and TRBJ2-1; D not certain. The CDR3 extends over 11 amino acids. Germline loops: CDR1 SNHLY, CDR2 FYNNEI. Trimming shortened V by 8 bases and J by 5 bases, and 7 bases separated the two germline ends. CDR3 residues: CASGVHNEQFF. CDR3 coding DNA: TGTGCCAGCGGGGTGCACAATGAGCAGTTCTTC. The full variable domain, completed using reference TRBV2 and TRBJ2-1, is EPEVTQTPSHQVTQMGQEVILRCVPISNHLYFYWYRQILGQKVEFLVSFYNNEISEKSEIFDDQFSVERPDGSNFTLKIRSTKLEDSAMYFCASGVHNEQFFGPGTRLTVL.

This clonotype was observed a few times. CDR3 in amino acids: CASSQALGLAGPLREQYF. CDR3 in DNA: TGTGCCAGCAGCCAAGCCTTGGGGCTAGCGGGACCCTTGAGGGAGCAGTACTTC. The chain has TRBV14 and TRBJ2-7; 9 bases map to TRBD2. The length of the CDR3 is 18 residues. Germline V gene data show CDR1 as SGHDN and CDR2 as FVKESK. The V gene end was trimmed by 1 base and the J gene end by 7 bases; junction bases not matched to a gene: 17.

Worth noting for this clonotype: One end of the junction is discordant with germline, which a read error may explain. The chain combines TRBV15 with TRBJ2-5; weak D call: TRBD1 (6 bases). This CDR3 spans 17 amino acids. Germline loops: CDR1 LNHNV, CDR2 YYDKDF (reference sequence). DNA for the CDR3: TGTGCCACCAGCAGAGAACCACGGGACACAGAAAAAGAGGCCCAGTACTTC. The encoded protein is CATSREPRDTEKEAQYF. Full variable domain (remainder filled in from reference TRBV15 and TRBJ2-5): DAMVIQNPRYQVTQFGKPVTLSCSQTLNHNVMYWYQQKSSQAPKLLFHYYDKDFNNEADTPDNFQSRRPNTSFCFLDIRSPGLGDTAMYLCATSREPRDTEKEAQYFGPGTRLLVL.

A few counts support this clonotype. The chain joins TRBV12-3 or TRBV12-4 to TRBJ1-4, with D possibly being TRBD1 (5 bases). The V end lost 6 bases, the J end lost 4 bases, and 12 bases lay between the germline ends. This CDR3 region has 14 residues. The CDR3 spells CASSDGGYNEKLFF. DNA for the CDR3: TGTGCCAGCAGCGACGGGGGGTATAATGAAAAACTGTTTTTT.

This chain links TRBV12-3 or TRBV12-4 with TRBJ1-1, with 9 bases that match TRBD1. V lost 4 bases to trimming and J lost 6 bases; unmatched junction nucleotides: 3. The CDR3 sequence is 13 residues long. The CDR3 region has the DNA TGTGCCAGCAGTTCAAGACAGGGGGCTGAAGCTTTCTTT. Protein sequence: CASSSRQGAEAFF.

This clonotype has only a few counts. The chain combines TRBV7-4 with TRBJ2-7, with 13 bases lining up with TRBD2. After removal of 5 bases from V and 3 bases from J, the junction contained 7 bases not matched to a gene. The CDR3 loop spans 16 amino acids. Germline values: CDR1 SGHVT, CDR2 SQSDAQ. The CDR3 loop reads CASSTGLAGDNYEQYF. In DNA form, the CDR3 reads TGTGCCAGCAGCACAGGACTAGCGGGAGACAACTACGAGCAGTACTTC.

This clonotype was seen ten or more times. This chain links TRBV3-1 with TRBJ2-7; D uncertain. This CDR3 spans 12 amino acids. Trimming removed 3 bases from V and 0 bases from J, with 3 bases in between. Germline assignment: CDR1 LGHDT and CDR2 YNNKEL (reference sequence). CDR3 sequence reads: CASSHTSYEQYF. The CDR3 nucleotides are TGTGCCAGCAGCCACACCTCCTACGAGCAGTACTTC.